This T cell receptor (beta chain) was retrieved from a study of blood T cell repertoires in COVID-19. Study-wide background: Collection of acute and convalescent COVID-19 samples took place in the United States, Italy and Spain. PBMCs, B-cell-depleted T cells, or T cells were the source of the cDNA or gDNA that made up the material.

Patients of the Seattle cohort, enrolled during active infection, were followed longitudinally. In germline, CDR1 is MNHEY, CDR2 SMNVEV (reference sequence). V lost 3 bases, J lost 9 bases, and 6 bases lay in between. The CDR3 consists of 11 residues. In the study's own analysis: Estimates of nucleated cell counts were drawn from the amplification of reference gene primers. Method: immunoSEQ multiplex PCR; TCRdb's copy keeps in-frame clones and lacks some. The V and J calls and clone size were taken over from that table, and D and trimming were inferred from the DNA. The sample lists about 440,000 clones, approximately 88% occurring once. A single count supports this clone.

What was sequenced was peripheral blood. The V and J genes are TRBV27 and TRBJ2-1; no clear D. The receptor's source is a woman between 50 and 59 years old with COVID-19, enrolled during active disease. The CDR3 spells CASSFNSEQFF. For the CDR3, the DNA is TGTGCCAGCAGTTTCAACAGTGAGCAGTTCTTC.